This T cell receptor (beta chain) came from a study of cytomegalovirus exposure and HLA in healthy donors. It was with 60 Vbeta and 13 Jbeta primers that the PCR ran. Repertoires were generated with immunoSEQ multiplex PCR, while TCRdb's copy carries only in-frame clones and drops some. This repertoire shows some 87,000 clones, 70% to 85% found once; its top ten account for approximately 2.6%. To note about this clone: Its antigen is unidentified.

From germline, CDR1 is LNHDA and CDR2 SQIVND (reference sequence). The V segment lost 5 bases and the J segment 6 bases; nucleotides outside the gene matches: 9. This CDR3 has 15 residues. Points from the study as a whole: Later analysis indicated greater clonal expansion among HLA-associated TCR beta chains than among equally common other chains. Sequence variants that were highly shared formed a cluster that was likely a sequencing artifact.

Sequencing was done on a sample of PBMCs. The rearrangement links TRBV19 to TRBJ1-2; 10 bases match TRBD1. The clonotype was recovered from a man aged 30-40 years in good health and CMV-seronegative. This CDR3 is CASSGDRGLKDGYTF. CDR3 DNA: TGTGCCAGTAGTGGAGACAGGGGGCTAAAGGATGGCTACACCTTC. Combining the CDR3 with reference TRBV19 and TRBJ1-2 gives the whole variable domain DGGITQSPKYLFRKEGQNVTLSCEQNLNHDAMYWYRQDPGQGLRLIYYSQIVNDFQKGDIAEGYSVSREKKESFPLTVTSAQKNPTAFYLCASSGDRGLKDGYTFGSGTRLTVV.